The sequence of this T cell receptor beta chain was determined in a study of cytomegalovirus exposure and HLA in healthy donors. The PCR had 60 Vbeta and 13 Jbeta primers. Using immunoSEQ multiplex PCR, the repertoire was profiled, and TCRdb retains in-frame clones only, with some absent. This sample's table reports 90,000 to 130,000 clones. Germline-derived CDR1 and CDR2 are LNHNV and YYDKDF (reference sequence). The trim removed 1 base at V and 4 bases at J, leaving 6 bases unmatched. The CDR3 has 17 residues. The rearrangement links TRBV15 to TRBJ2-5, with 13 bases that match TRBD2. The clonotype originates from a man between 40 and 49 years old in good health and CMV-seropositive. The sequenced sample consisted of PBMCs. CDR3 DNA sequence: TGTGCCACCAGCAGAGGAGAACTAGCGGGAGGGTCAGAGACCCAGTACTTC. Translated, it gives CATSRGELAGGSETQYF.